The next 15 T cell receptor beta chains were all read from a single sample in a study of beta chain features in type 1 diabetes. Findings and limits, study-wide: In all four CD4+ subsets, TCRB CDR3 length was significantly, moderately reduced in type 1 diabetes.

Their specific antigens are unknown. All of the isolated RNA was reverse transcribed, so expressed TCRB transcripts were sequenced. Using immunoSEQ multiplex PCR, the repertoire was profiled, and TCRdb retains in-frame clones only, with some absent. Among some 700,000 clones listed, over 10% were seen once. The sample taken for sequencing was naive CD4+ T cells from blood. The receptors here all came from a man aged 18 to 29 with type 1 diabetes.

V usage is TRBV27 and J usage is TRBJ1-5, with D perhaps TRBD1 (6 bases). CDR1 is MNHEY and CDR2 is SMNVEV in the germline V gene (reference sequence). V was shortened by 6 bases and J by 2 bases, with 14 bases between the two germline ends. The CDR3 covers 15 residues. CDR3 nucleotide sequence: TGTGCCAGCAGGGGGGGCTGGGATGGCAATCAGCCCCAGCATTTT. Translated, it gives CASRGGWDGNQPQHF.

This clone has just a few counts. This sample includes further DNA sequences coding for the same CDR3. This sequence joins TRBV6-5 and TRBJ2-7, with 7 bases fitting TRBD2. The CDR3 runs 11 residues. Per germline, CDR1 MNHEY and CDR2 SVGAGI. The trim removed 5 bases at V and 6 bases at J, leaving 1 base unmatched. CDR3 nucleotides: TGTGCCAGCAGTCGCGGGGGCGAGCAGTACTTC. Amino acid sequence: CASSRGGEQYF.

The chain recombines TRBV27 with TRBJ1-1; D perhaps matches TRBD1 (6 bases). Germline-derived CDR1 and CDR2 are MNHEY and SMNVEV (reference sequence). There are 12 residues in the CDR3. V was trimmed by 7 bases and J by 7 bases, leaving 13 bases between them. The CDR3 region has the DNA TGTGCCAGCATGGGGGGGCCAAGTGAAGCTTTCTTT. This gives the protein CASMGGPSEAFF.

V is TRBV6-1 and J is TRBJ1-4; D uncertain. Germline V CDR1 and CDR2: MNHNS, SASEGT. V lost 3 bases to trimming and J lost 5 bases, with 10 bases between them. The CDR3 is 14 residues long. As DNA, the CDR3 is TGTGCCAGCAGTGAGTTACACCGAAATGAAAAACTGTTTTTT. Amino acid sequence: CASSELHRNEKLFF.

The CDR3 is CASSFTGETEAFF. The DNA of the CDR3 is TGTGCCAGCAGCTTTACAGGGGAAACTGAAGCTTTCTTT. The chain couples TRBV7-9 to TRBJ1-1, with 7 bases lining up with TRBD1. The CDR3 runs to 13 residues. Germline lookup yields CDR1 SEHNR and CDR2 FQNEAQ (reference sequence). With V trimmed by 3 bases and J by 5 bases, 3 bases remained unmatched. The full variable domain, its missing parts supplied by reference TRBV7-9 and TRBJ1-1, is DTGVSQNPRHKITKRGQNVTFRCDPISEHNRLYWYRQTLGQGPEFLTYFQNEAQLEKSRLLSDRFSAERPKGSFSTLEIQRTEQGDSAMYLCASSFTGETEAFFGQGTRLTVV.

This clone was recorded a few times. The J gene is TRBJ1-2, the V gene TRBV6-5, with D hard to call. The CDR3 runs 11 residues. V gave up 5 bases and J gave up 4 bases, with 5 bases separating them. Germline V CDR1 and CDR2: MNHEY, SVGAGI. CDR3 DNA: TGTGCCAGCAGTAATGGCTATGGCTACACCTTC. The encoded protein is CASSNGYGYTF.

This clone was counted between two and nine times. This chain joins TRBV7-8 and TRBJ2-2; 12 bases align to TRBD2. This CDR3 region has 16 residues. In germline, CDR1 is SGHVS, CDR2 FQNEAQ. Trimming took 6 bases from V and 6 from J; bases not matched to a gene: 8. The CDR3 sequence: CASRASGGVPAGELFF. The CDR3 bases are TGTGCCAGCAGAGCTAGCGGGGGGGTCCCGGCCGGGGAGCTGTTTTTT.

This clone was detected a few times. The V call is TRBV6-4, the J call TRBJ2-1; D call uncertain. Germline CDR1 reads MRHNA; CDR2 reads SNTAGT. Between the trimmed V and J ends, which lost 0 bases and 12 bases, there was a span of 9 bases. CDR3 length equals 12 residues. The CDR3 reads CASSDSKELQFF. CDR3 in DNA: TGTGCCAGCAGTGACTCGAAGGAGTTGCAGTTCTTC.

This chain links TRBV28 with TRBJ2-2; D uncertain. Germline V lookup: CDR1 MDHEN, CDR2 SYDVKM. Trimming took off 3 bases at V and 1 base at J, with 12 bases between the two ends. The CDR3 is 16 residues long. CDR3 region: CASSLLGQKNTGELFF. Written as DNA, the CDR3 is TGTGCCAGCAGTTTGCTCGGTCAGAAGAACACCGGGGAGCTGTTTTTT.

This chain links TRBV7-3 with TRBJ1-3; D is ambiguous. The germline CDR1 and CDR2 sequences are SGHTA and FQGTGA. This CDR3 comprises 13 residues. Trimming stripped 5 bases from V and 0 bases from J, with 5 bases between. CDR3 sequence reads: CASSQSSGNTIYF. The CDR3 bases are TGTGCCAGCAGCCAGTCCTCTGGAAACACCATATATTTT. Combining the CDR3 with reference TRBV7-3 and TRBJ1-3 gives the whole variable domain GAGVSQTPSNKVTEKGKYVELRCDPISGHTALYWYRQSLGQGPEFLIYFQGTGAADDSGLPNDRFFAVRPEGSVSTLKIQRTERGDSAVYLCASSQSSGNTIYFGEGSWLTVV.

The chain carries TRBV18 and TRBJ1-1; no clear D gene. CDR3 length: 14 residues. Trimming removed 3 bases from V and 3 bases from J, with 11 bases in between. Germline V gene sequence: CDR1 KGHSH, CDR2 LQKENI. CDR3: CASSPSLGDTEAFF. The DNA for the CDR3 is TGTGCCAGCTCACCCTCCCTTGGGGACACTGAAGCTTTCTTT.

A few counts support this clone. This chain links TRBV29-1 with TRBJ2-7, with D perhaps TRBD1 (6 bases). Germline-derived CDR1 and CDR2 are SQVTM and ANQGSEA. V lost 6 bases to trimming and J lost 3 bases, with 18 bases between them. CDR3 length equals 14 residues. The CDR3 DNA reads as TGCAGCGTCCCGGACAGTCTCTCCGGCTACGAGCAGTACTTC. Its protein is CSVPDSLSGYEQYF.

This clone was found a few times. V is TRBV11-3 and J is TRBJ2-5; unclear D gene. V was cut by 4 bases and J by 0 bases, with 12 bases left in between. Germline CDR1 SGHNT, CDR2 YENEEA. The CDR3 extends over 15 amino acids. The CDR3 loop is CASSSLGLYQETQYF. The DNA of the CDR3 is TGTGCCAGCAGCTCTCTAGGCCTCTACCAAGAGACCCAGTACTTC. The complete variable domain, with remaining parts taken from reference TRBV11-3 and TRBJ2-5, reads EAGVVQSPRYKIIEKKQPVAFWCNPISGHNTLYWYLQNLGQGPELLIRYENEEAVDDSQLPKDRFSAERLKGVDSTLKIQPAELGDSAVYLCASSSLGLYQETQYFGPGTRLLVL.

This clone has more than one count but fewer than ten. The chain uses TRBV28 and TRBJ2-1; D possibly corresponds to TRBD2 (5 bases). This CDR3 has 15 amino acids. The V end lost 5 bases, the J end lost 3 bases, and 14 bases lay between the germline ends. CDR1 MDHEN and CDR2 SYDVKM come from the germline V gene. This chain's CDR3 is CASSPREGRYNEQFF. In DNA form, the CDR3 reads TGTGCCAGCAGTCCGCGCGAGGGTCGCTACAATGAGCAGTTCTTC. Full variable domain (outside the CDR3, taken from reference TRBV28 and TRBJ2-1): DVKVTQSSRYLVKRTGEKVFLECVQDMDHENMFWYRQDPGLGLRLIYFSYDVKMKEKGDIPEGYSVSREKKERFSLILESASTNQTSMYLCASSPREGRYNEQFFGPGTRLTVL.

This clone turned up a few times. The rearrangement uses TRBV18 and TRBJ2-1; tentatively, D is TRBD2 (5 bases). With 5 bases removed from V and 9 bases from J, the gap between germline ends came to 11 bases. Germline CDR1 and CDR2: KGHSH and LQKENI. CDR3 length: 12 amino acids. CDR3 in DNA: TGTGCCAGCTCAACCGCCGGGGTTGAGCAGTTCTTC. This sequence encodes CASSTAGVEQFF.